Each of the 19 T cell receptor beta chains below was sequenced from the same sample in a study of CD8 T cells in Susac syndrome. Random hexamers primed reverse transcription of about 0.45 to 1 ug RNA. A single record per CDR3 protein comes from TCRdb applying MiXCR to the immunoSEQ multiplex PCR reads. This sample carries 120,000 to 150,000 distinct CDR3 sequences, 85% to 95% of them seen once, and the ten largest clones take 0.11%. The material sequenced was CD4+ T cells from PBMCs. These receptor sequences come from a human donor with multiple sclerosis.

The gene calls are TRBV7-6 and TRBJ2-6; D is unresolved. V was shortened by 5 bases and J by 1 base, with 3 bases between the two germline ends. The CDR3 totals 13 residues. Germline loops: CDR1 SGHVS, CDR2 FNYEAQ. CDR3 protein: CASSNSGANVLTF. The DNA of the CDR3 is TGTGCCAGCAGCAATTCTGGGGCCAACGTCCTGACTTTC. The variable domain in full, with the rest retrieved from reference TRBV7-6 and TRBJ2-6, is GAGVSQSPRYKVTKRGQDVALRCDPISGHVSLYWYRQALGQGPEFLTYFNYEAQQDKSGLPNDRFSAERPEGSISTLTIQRTEQRDSAMYRCASSNSGANVLTFGAGSRLTVL.

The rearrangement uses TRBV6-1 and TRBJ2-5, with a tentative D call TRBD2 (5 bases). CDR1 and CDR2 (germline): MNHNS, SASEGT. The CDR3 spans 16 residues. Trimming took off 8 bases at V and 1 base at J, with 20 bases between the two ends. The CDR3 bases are TGTGCCAGCCTCTTGGTGCGGGCCCTCTTCCAAGAGACCCAGTACTTC. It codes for CASLLVRALFQETQYF.

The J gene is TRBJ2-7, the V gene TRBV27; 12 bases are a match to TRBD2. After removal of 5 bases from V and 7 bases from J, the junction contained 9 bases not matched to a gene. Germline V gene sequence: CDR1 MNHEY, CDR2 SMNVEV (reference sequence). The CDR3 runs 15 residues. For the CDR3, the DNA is TGTGCCAGCAGTCCCCGACTAGCGGGAGTGAGGGAGCAGTACTTC. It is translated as CASSPRLAGVREQYF.

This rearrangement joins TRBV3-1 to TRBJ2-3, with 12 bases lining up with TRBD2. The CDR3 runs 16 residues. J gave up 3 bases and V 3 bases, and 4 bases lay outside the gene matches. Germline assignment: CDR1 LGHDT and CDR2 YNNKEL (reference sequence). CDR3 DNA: TGTGCCAGCAGCCACCGTGGGACTAGCGGGACAGATACGCAGTATTTT. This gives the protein CASSHRGTSGTDTQYF.

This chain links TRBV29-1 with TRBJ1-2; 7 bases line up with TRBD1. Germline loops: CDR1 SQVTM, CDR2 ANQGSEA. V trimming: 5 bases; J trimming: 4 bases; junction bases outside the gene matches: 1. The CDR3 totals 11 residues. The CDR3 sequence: CSVWTGYGYTF. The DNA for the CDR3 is TGCAGCGTTTGGACAGGCTATGGCTACACCTTC.

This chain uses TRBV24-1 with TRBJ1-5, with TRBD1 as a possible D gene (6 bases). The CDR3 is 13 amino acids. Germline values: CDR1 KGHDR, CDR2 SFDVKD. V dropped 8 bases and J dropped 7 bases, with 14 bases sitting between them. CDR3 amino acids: CATKTGSHQPQHF. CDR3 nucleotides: TGTGCCACCAAAACAGGGTCCCACCAGCCCCAGCATTTT.

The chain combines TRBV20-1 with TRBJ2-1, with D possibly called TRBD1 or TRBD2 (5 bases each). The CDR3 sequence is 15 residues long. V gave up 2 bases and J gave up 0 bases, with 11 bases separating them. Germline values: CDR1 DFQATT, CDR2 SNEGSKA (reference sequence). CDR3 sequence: CSARRGVTSYNEQFF. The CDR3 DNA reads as TGCAGTGCTAGAAGGGGAGTCACCTCCTACAATGAGCAGTTCTTC.

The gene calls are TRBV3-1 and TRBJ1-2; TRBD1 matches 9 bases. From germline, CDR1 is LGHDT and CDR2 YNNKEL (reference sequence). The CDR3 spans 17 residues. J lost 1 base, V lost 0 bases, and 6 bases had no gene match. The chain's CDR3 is CASSQEGTGRYNYGYTF. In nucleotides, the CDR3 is TGTGCCAGCAGCCAAGAAGGGACAGGGCGATATAACTATGGCTACACCTTC.

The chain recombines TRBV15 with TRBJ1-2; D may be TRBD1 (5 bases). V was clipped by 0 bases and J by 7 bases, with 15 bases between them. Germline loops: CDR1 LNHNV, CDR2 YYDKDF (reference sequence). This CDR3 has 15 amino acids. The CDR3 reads CATSRDRVGQGGYTF. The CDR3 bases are TGTGCCACCAGCAGAGATCGAGTGGGGCAAGGTGGCTACACCTTC.

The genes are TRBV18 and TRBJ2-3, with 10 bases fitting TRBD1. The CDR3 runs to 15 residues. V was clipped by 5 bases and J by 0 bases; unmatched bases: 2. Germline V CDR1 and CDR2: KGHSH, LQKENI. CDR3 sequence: CASSTDRGSTDTQYF. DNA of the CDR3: TGTGCCAGCTCAACGGACAGGGGGAGCACAGATACGCAGTATTTT.

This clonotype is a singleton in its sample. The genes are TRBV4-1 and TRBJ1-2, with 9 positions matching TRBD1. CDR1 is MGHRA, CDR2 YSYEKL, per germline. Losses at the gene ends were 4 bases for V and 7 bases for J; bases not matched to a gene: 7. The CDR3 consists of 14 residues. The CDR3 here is CASSRRDRESGYTF. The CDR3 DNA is TGCGCCAGCAGCCGCAGGGACAGGGAAAGTGGCTACACCTTC.

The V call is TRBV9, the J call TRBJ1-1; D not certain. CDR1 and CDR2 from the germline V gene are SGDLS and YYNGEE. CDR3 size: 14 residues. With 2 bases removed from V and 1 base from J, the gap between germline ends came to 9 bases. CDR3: CASSVGGPNTEAFF. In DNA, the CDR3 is TGTGCCAGCAGCGTTGGAGGACCGAACACTGAAGCTTTCTTT.

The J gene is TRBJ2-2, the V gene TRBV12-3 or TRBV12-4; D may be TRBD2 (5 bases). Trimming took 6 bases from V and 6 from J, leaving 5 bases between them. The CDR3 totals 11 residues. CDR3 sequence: CASRRAGELFF. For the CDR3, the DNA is TGTGCCAGCAGGCGGGCCGGGGAGCTGTTTTTT.

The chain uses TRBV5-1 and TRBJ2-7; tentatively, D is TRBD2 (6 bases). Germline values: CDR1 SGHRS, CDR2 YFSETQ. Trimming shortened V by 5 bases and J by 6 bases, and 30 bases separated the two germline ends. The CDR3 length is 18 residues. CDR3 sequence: CASRWEVTIIGSSGEQYF. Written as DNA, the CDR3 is TGCGCCAGCAGGTGGGAGGTAACGATCATCGGCTCGAGCGGCGAGCAGTACTTC.

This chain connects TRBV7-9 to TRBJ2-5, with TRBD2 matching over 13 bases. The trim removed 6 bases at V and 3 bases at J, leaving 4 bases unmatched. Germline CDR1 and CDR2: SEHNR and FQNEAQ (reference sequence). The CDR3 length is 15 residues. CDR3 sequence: CASSLGLAGEETQYF. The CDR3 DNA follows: TGTGCCAGCAGTCTTGGACTAGCGGGAGAAGAGACCCAGTACTTC.

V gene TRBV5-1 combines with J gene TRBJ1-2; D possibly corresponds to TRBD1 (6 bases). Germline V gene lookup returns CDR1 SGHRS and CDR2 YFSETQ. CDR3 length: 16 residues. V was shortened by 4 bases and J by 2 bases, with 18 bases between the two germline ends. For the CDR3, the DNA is TGCGCCAGCAGCCAGAACGTTGGACAGCCCAACTATGGCTACACCTTC. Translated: CASSQNVGQPNYGYTF.

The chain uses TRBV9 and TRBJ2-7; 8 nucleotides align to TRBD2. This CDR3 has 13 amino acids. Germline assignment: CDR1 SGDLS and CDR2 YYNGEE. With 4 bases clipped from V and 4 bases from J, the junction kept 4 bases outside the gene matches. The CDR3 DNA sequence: TGTGCCAGCAGCTCGCCGGGGGGGTACGAGCAGTACTTC. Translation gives CASSSPGGYEQYF.

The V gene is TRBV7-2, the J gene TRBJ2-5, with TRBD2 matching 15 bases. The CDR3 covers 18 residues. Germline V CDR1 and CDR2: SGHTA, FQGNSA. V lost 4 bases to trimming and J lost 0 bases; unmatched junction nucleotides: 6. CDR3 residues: CASSSPGLAGGDQETQYF. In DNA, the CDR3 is TGTGCCAGCAGCTCCCCGGGACTAGCGGGGGGAGACCAAGAGACCCAGTACTTC.

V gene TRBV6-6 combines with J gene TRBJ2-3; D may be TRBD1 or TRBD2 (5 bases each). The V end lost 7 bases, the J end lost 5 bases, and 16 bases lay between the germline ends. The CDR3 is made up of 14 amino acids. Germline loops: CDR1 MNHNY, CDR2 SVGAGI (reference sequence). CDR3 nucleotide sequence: TGTGCCAGCACCTTCGGTGGGGGTCAAGATACGCAGTATTTT. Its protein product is CASTFGGGQDTQYF.